This T cell receptor beta chain stems from a study of cytomegalovirus exposure and HLA in healthy donors (dated by TCRdb to 2016 to 2017). Looking at the study overall: In an earlier analysis of some 550 of the donors, 276 Gb of sequence data and approximately 100 million unique TCR beta sequences from roughly 190 million T cells were reported. An early release that covered roughly 600 HLA-typed donors contained approximately 300 gigabases of sequencing data and around 85 million unique TCR sequences. Of the roughly 400 genotyped donors, roughly 80% fell in the genetic ancestry cluster associated with self-reported Caucasian donors. The study aimed to test whether cataloging public T cell receptors could reveal signatures of past pathogen exposure. Using immunosequencing, the study profiled T cell repertoires from 666 subjects and related those repertoires to cytomegalovirus serostatus. In addition to the first cohort of 666 subjects, a separate validation cohort of approximately 130 different subjects was used. The study combined high-throughput TCR immunosequencing, statistical association of individual TCRs with disease status, and machine learning to predict cytomegalovirus infection status. In a later analysis, previously published TCR beta repertoires from about 670 donors were re-analyzed and high-resolution HLA genotyping was added so that TCR occurrence patterns could be studied. Rather than using new phenotypic data, the later analysis identified candidate immune exposures from TCR beta sequences and from how often those sequences occurred across donors. In an earlier analysis of 500 to 650 of the donors, high-throughput TCR beta sequencing was used to judge whether each TCR beta V gene segment behaved as functional or pseudogenic. Donor age, sex, ethnicity and CMV serostatus were collected together with the repertoire data. Genome-wide SNP genotypes for about 60% of the roughly 670 donors were used in a later genetic analysis, which treated that subset as a discovery cohort. All discovery cohort repertoires had been generated on a single sequencing platform. HLA typing covered class I and class II loci at four-digit resolution. The number of typed donors differed by locus: roughly 629-640 for A, B, C, DRB1 and DQB1; 522 for DQA1; 606 for DPA1; and some 430 for DPB1. Four to six DR-DQ haplotypes were handled as single units for association and clustering, since linkage in the cohort was strong. Among some 410 genotyped donors of the cohort, an average of about 240,000 unique TCR beta nucleotide sequences were sequenced per donor, roughly 20% of them non-productive.

This clone has a single count. This clone's antigen is unknown. It has no much larger one-base neighbor in the sample; base qualities were not kept. Based on the germline V gene, the CDR1 and CDR2 sequences are ENHRY and SYGVKD. Including the terminal cysteine and phenylalanine, the CDR3 comprises 16 residues. Of all the DNA, just the CDR3 is kept, 48 bases in frame from base 1. V is cut back by 2 bases and J by 5 bases, with 3 bases in the junction unmatched. The study at large found these results: A further reported finding was that TCR beta sequences accurately predicted the HLA-A and HLA-B alleles for most subjects in the first cohort. Some IMGT-functional V segments, including TRBV6-2 and TRBV6-3, could not be distinguished by the 87-base-pair reads and were therefore excluded. HLA typing was unavailable for some donors at each locus, so association tests used only the typed subset. A cluster of highly shared sequence variants was judged likely to be a technical artifact of the sequencing pipeline. According to a later genetic analysis, donors in an Asian-associated ancestry cluster had fewer N-insertions in productive TCRs than the approximately 700-donor mean. Strong co-occurrence of HLA alleles, especially DR and DQ, made assigning TCR associations to individual alleles difficult. The cohort was sequenced for TCR beta chains only, and without alpha or paired-chain data the features that could be detected were limited. At a false discovery rate of 0.05, a later analysis linked roughly 17,000 TCR beta sequences to specific HLA alleles. A later analysis found that HLA-associated TCR beta chains were more clonally expanded and had lower generation probabilities than equally common non-associated chains. A later analysis found that most CMV-associated TCR beta chains appeared HLA-restricted, with HLA associations seemingly driven largely by CMV exposure. The earlier analysis of some 540 of the donors excluded approximately 17 rarely observed V segments, including chromosome 9 orphons, because counts were too low. Immune exposure information for the cohort was limited to CMV serostatus. Broadly in line with IMGT annotations, most TCR beta V segments showed up in productive rearrangements about 87% or about 30% of the time in an earlier analysis of approximately 640 of the donors. In both the original and validation cohorts, the classifier was reported to diagnose cytomegalovirus status with high specificity and sensitivity. Most TCR sequences were seen in very few donors, while some public TCRs were found in many individuals. A later analysis reported that several top co-occurrence clusters appeared linked to parvovirus B19, influenza, CMV and Epstein-Barr virus. In the study, 150 to 200 TCR beta chains were listed as associated with cytomegalovirus. A later genetic analysis associated a missense DCLRE1C variant with V-gene and J-gene trimming of TCR beta chains, and an independent cohort replicated the association. It was suggested by the authors that the approach could potentially be generalized to other disease states and immunological phenotypes. A few of the identified cytomegalovirus-associated TCR beta chains were confirmed in vitro to be specific for cytomegalovirus antigens. Roughly uniform sequencing depth across donors was assumed in presence/absence analyses, although this assumption may not hold. In a later analysis, TCR association rates were found to vary across HLA loci, with the most associated TCRs seen for DRB1 alleles and the fewest for HLA-C alleles. Correlated functional status among segregating V segments might be attributable to linkage disequilibrium, but an unknown experimental factor could not be ruled out.

The cohort comprised 666 healthy bone marrow donors. Cohort members were all nominally healthy when sampled, although unrecorded immune exposures were likely present. The donor tested CMV seronegative, placing the donor among the roughly 350 seronegative members of the cohort. Each donor provided a peripheral blood sample, and peripheral blood mononuclear cells were used for TCR beta sequencing. Genomic DNA was extracted from the blood cell samples with the Qiagen DNeasy Blood Extraction Kit. Library preparation was by the immunoSEQ multiplex PCR assay. The multiplex PCR relied on a mix of 60 forward primers for TCR Vbeta segments and 13 reverse primers for TCR Jbeta segments. Amplification of the CDR3 region of rearranged TCR beta genes was performed with a multiplex PCR assay on genomic DNA. Amplified TCR beta libraries were sequenced as 87-base-pair reads on the Illumina HiSeq System. Per the source publication's procedure: A later analysis tallied about 77 million unique TCR beta chains across the approximately 670 repertoires, and about 12 million of those chains were shared by two or more donors. To remove PCR and sequencing errors, raw reads were error-corrected and collapsed into unique sequences using a nearest-neighbor algorithm that merged closely related sequences. CDR3 sequences were aligned to IMGT reference sequences to assign V, D and J gene segments. For a sequence to be retained, a match of at least six nucleotides to both a V gene segment and a J gene segment was required. Rearrangements were called productive when the CDR3 lacked stop codons and stayed in frame with V and J; all others were non-productive. CDR3 was defined by IMGT convention, running from the second conserved V-encoded cysteine to the conserved J-encoded phenylalanine. In an earlier analysis of more than 550 of the donors, sequences lacking an unambiguous match to a single V gene segment were excluded. An earlier analysis of 450 to 650 of the donors called V segments functional above 56.7% productive rearrangements and segregating when the between-donor standard deviation exceeded 5%. A statistical classification framework was built to diagnose cytomegalovirus status from the catalog of TCR beta chain sequences. In a later analysis, TCR nucleotide sequences were compared against IMGT/GENE-DB human TR gene sequences so that V and J genes could be assigned. The TCRdist pipeline was used in a later analysis to assign CDR3 sequences and most-parsimonious VDJ recombination scenarios. In a later analysis, each TCR beta chain was defined by its CDR3 amino acid sequence together with its V-gene family, and reads lacking a unique V-gene family were excluded. To address suspected cross-contamination and a sequencing artifact, a later analysis removed 550 to 750 highly shared, low-generation-probability nucleotide sequences. A later analysis calculated a clonal expansion index for each public chain from normalized within-repertoire ranks of inferred template counts. In a later analysis, generation probabilities were computed with a VDJ recombination model fitted to out-of-frame rearrangements, and the resulting probabilities were checked against IGoR. In a later analysis, TCR-TCR, TCR-HLA and TCR-CMV co-occurrence was scored with hypergeometric tests, and a repertoire-size bias correction was applied to TCR pairs. To estimate false discovery rates, a later analysis permuted the HLA or CMV assignments 20 times. In a later analysis, co-occurring TCRs were grouped using DBSCAN, with TCRdist sequence similarity added in when clustering inside HLA-allele-positive subsets. Repertoires with fewer than 30,000 or more than 120,000 public chains were left out of co-occurrence clustering, as were roughly five repertoires with anomalous nucleotide sharing. Entries here come from immuneACCESS through TCRdb and include only in-frame sequences with V and J called. Some clones fail to appear in such tables; in the studies checked, an unresolved V gene covers under half of the shortfall, and the cause of the remainder is unknown. V, J and clone size derive from that table, while D and trimming were established from the DNA sequence. This sample lists 85,000 to 100,000 clones; around 70% were detected once. The top ten clonotypes cover under 3% of the sample.

Source material: PBMCs. This TCR was recovered from a man aged 45-60 years in good health and CMV-seronegative. The rearranged segments are TRBV10-3 and TRBJ2-2; 12 junctional bases match TRBD2. The CDR3 in this case is CAISEGLAGKTGELFF. The bases read TGTGCCATCAGTGAGGGACTAGCGGGAAAGACCGGGGAGCTGTTTTTT.